This TCR beta chain is drawn from a study of blood T cells in healthy people across ages. With each sample, at least 6 micrograms of total RNA were extracted. With a J-beta primer mix and a sample-barcoded 5' primer, a second PCR ran about 6 to 11 cycles. One entry per CDR3 protein results from TCRdb running MiXCR on the 5' RACE reads. This repertoire shows approximately 880,000 distinct CDR3 sequences, under 50% found once; its top ten account for 10% to 15%. Unmatched junction bases numbered 8, after V lost 6 bases and J lost 4 bases. The CDR3 loop spans 15 amino acids. This clonotype has just a few counts.

The V gene is TRBV12-3 or TRBV12-4, the J gene TRBJ2-5, with 10 bases fitting TRBD1. Sequenced: blood. The TCR originated in a man aged 30-40 years in good health. The CDR3 protein is CASSPFGQGVETQYF. The CDR3 bases are TGTGCCAGCAGCCCGTTTGGACAGGGGGTAGAGACCCAGTACTTC.